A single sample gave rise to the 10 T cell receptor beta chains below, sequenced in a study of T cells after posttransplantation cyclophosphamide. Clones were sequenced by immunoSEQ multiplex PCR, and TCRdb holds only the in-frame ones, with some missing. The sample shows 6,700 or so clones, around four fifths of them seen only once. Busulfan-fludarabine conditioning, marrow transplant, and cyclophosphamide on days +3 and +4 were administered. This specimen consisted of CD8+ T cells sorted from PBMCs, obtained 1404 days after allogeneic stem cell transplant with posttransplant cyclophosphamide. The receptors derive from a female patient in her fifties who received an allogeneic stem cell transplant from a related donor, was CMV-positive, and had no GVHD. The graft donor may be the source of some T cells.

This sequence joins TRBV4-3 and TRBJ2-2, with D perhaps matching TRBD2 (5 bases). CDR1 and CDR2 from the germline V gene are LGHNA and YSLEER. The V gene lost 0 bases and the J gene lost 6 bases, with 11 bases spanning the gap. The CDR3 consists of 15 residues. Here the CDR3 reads CASSQEVIAPGELFF. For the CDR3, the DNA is TGCGCCAGCAGCCAAGAGGTTATAGCGCCCGGGGAGCTGTTTTTT.

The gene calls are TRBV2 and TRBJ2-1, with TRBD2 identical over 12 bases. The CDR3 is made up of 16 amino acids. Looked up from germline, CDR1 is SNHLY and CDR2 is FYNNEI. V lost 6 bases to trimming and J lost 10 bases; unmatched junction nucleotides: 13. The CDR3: CASSILTSGSLGEQFF. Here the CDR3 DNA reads TGTGCCAGCAGCATCTTGACTAGCGGGAGCCTAGGGGAGCAGTTCTTC. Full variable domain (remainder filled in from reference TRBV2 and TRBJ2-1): EPEVTQTPSHQVTQMGQEVILRCVPISNHLYFYWYRQILGQKVEFLVSFYNNEISEKSEIFDDQFSVERPDGSNFTLKIRSTKLEDSAMYFCASSILTSGSLGEQFFGPGTRLTVL.

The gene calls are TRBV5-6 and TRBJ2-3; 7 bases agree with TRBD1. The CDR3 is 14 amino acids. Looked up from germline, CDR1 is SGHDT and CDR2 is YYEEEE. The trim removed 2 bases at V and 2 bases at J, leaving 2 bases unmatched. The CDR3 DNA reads TGTGCCAGCAGCTTCGGGACAGCCACAGATACGCAGTATTTT. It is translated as CASSFGTATDTQYF.

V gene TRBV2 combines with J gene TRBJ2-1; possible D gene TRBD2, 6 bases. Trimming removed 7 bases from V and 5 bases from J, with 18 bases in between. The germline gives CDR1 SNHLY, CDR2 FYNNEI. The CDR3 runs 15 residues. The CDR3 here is CASTPGVAANNEQFF. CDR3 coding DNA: TGTGCCAGCACCCCCGGGGTAGCGGCCAACAATGAGCAGTTCTTC. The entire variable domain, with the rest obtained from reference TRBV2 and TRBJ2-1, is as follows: EPEVTQTPSHQVTQMGQEVILRCVPISNHLYFYWYRQILGQKVEFLVSFYNNEISEKSEIFDDQFSVERPDGSNFTLKIRSTKLEDSAMYFCASTPGVAANNEQFFGPGTRLTVL.

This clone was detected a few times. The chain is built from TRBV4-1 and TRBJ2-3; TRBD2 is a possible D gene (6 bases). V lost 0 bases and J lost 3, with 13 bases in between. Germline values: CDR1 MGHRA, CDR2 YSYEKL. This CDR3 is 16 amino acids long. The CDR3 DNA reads TGCGCCAGCAGCCAAGACCCAGCGGGTAGGACAGATACGCAGTATTTT. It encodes CASSQDPAGRTDTQYF.

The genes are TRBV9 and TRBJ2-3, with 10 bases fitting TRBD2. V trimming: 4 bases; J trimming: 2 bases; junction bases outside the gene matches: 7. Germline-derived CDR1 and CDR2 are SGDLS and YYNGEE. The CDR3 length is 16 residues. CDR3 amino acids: CASSPGTSVVTDTQYF. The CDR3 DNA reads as TGTGCCAGCAGCCCGGGGACTAGCGTAGTCACAGATACGCAGTATTTT.

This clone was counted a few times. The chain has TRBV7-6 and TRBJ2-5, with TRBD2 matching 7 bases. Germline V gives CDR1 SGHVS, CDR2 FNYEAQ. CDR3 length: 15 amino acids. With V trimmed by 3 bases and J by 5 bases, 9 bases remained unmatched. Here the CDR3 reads CASSFGGGPGETQYF. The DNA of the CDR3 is TGTGCCAGCAGCTTCGGGGGAGGGCCTGGGGAGACCCAGTACTTC. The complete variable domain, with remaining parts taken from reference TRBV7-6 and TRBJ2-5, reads GAGVSQSPRYKVTKRGQDVALRCDPISGHVSLYWYRQALGQGPEFLTYFNYEAQQDKSGLPNDRFSAERPEGSISTLTIQRTEQRDSAMYRCASSFGGGPGETQYFGPGTRLLVL.

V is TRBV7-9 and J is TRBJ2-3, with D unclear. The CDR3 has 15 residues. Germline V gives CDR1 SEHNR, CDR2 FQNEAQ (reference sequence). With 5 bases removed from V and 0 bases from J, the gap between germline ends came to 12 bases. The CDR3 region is CASSPVGVSTDTQYF. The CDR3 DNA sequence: TGTGCCAGCAGCCCCGTGGGCGTTAGCACAGATACGCAGTATTTT.

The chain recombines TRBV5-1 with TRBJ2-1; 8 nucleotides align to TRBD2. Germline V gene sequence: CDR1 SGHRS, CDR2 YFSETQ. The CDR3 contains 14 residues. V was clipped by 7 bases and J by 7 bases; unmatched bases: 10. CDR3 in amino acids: CASYVSGGRNEQFF. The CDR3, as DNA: TGCGCCAGCTACGTGAGCGGGGGTAGGAATGAGCAGTTCTTC.

CDR3 amino acids: CASSTWRKGTEAFF. DNA for the CDR3: TGTGCCAGCAGCACCTGGCGGAAGGGGACAGAAGCTTTCTTT. This sequence joins TRBV21-1 and TRBJ1-1; TRBD1, the D gene given by the table, was not confirmed from the DNA. TRBV21-1 corresponds to a pseudogene. This CDR3 spans 14 amino acids.